A selection of T cell receptor beta chains follows, all from one sample in a study of blood T cell repertoires in COVID-19. Data came from immunoSEQ multiplex PCR; TCRdb stores just in-frame clones and leaves some out. Here the sample spans about 270,000 clones, over 75% being singletons. The sample consisted of peripheral blood. All receptors derive from a human donor in a cohort sampled during active COVID-19. Each CDR3 is given with its conserved first and last residue. Fields, in order: J gene, D gene, clone size, CDR3 length, V gene, CDR3 DNA, CDR3 protein. D genes are given only for firm matches. A row's size may be missing; if present it is once, few, many or a size class.

J: TRBJ2-7; D: NA; size: NA; length: 16; V: TRBV6-2/TRBV6-3; DNA: TGTGCCAGCAGTTACTCGTGGGACACTGGTTTATCCGAGCAGTACTTC; CDR3: CASSYSWDTGLSEQYF
J: TRBJ2-7; D: TRBD1; size: few; length: 15; V: TRBV5-1; DNA: TGCGCCAGCAGCTTGGAACAGGGGGTGTACTACGAGCAGTACTTC; CDR3: CASSLEQGVYYEQYF
J: TRBJ2-1; D: NA; size: NA; length: 14; V: TRBV5-4; DNA: TGTGCCAGCAGCTTGGGGGGGCGGCACAATGAGCAGTTCTTC; CDR3: CASSLGGRHNEQFF
J: TRBJ1-6; D: TRBD1; size: NA; length: 14; V: TRBV3-1/TRBV3-2; DNA: TGTGCCAGCAGCCGGGACAGACTTAATTCACCCCTCCACTTT; CDR3: CASSRDRLNSPLHF
J: TRBJ2-7; D: TRBD1; size: NA; length: 17; V: TRBV15; DNA: TGTGCCACCAGCAGAGATGGGGGACAGGGATCCTCCTACGAGCAGTACTTC; CDR3: CATSRDGGQGSSYEQYF
J: TRBJ2-7; D: TRBD2; size: NA; length: 13; V: TRBV6-5; DNA: TGTGCCAGCAGCCGGCTAGCGGGAGGCGAGCAGTACTTC; CDR3: CASSRLAGGEQYF
J: TRBJ2-2; D: TRBD2; size: NA; length: 17; V: TRBV4-3; DNA: TGCGCCAGCAGCCAAGAAGTAGCGGGGGTTAACACCGGGGAGCTGTTTTTT; CDR3: CASSQEVAGVNTGELFF
J: TRBJ2-5; D: TRBD2; size: NA; length: 17; V: TRBV2; DNA: TGTGCCAGCAGTGTTCAACGACTAGCGGTGCGGAAAGAGACCCAGTACTTC; CDR3: CASSVQRLAVRKETQYF
J: TRBJ2-3; D: NA; size: once; length: 16; V: TRBV7-2; DNA: TGTGCCAGCAGCCTTACTATGACTTTCGGCACAGATACGCAGTATTTT; CDR3: CASSLTMTFGTDTQYF
J: TRBJ2-5; D: NA; size: NA; length: 15; V: TRBV7-7; DNA: TGTGCTAGCAGCTTAGGCACTGGCGGCCAAGAGACCCAGTACTTC; CDR3: CASSLGTGGQETQYF
J: TRBJ2-5; D: TRBD1; size: NA; length: 15; V: TRBV29-1; DNA: TGCAGCGTTGCAATGGGACAGGGACTCCAAGAGACCCAGTACTTC; CDR3: CSVAMGQGLQETQYF
J: TRBJ2-7; D: NA; size: NA; length: 13; V: TRBV5-1; DNA: TGCGCCAGCAGCTTGGGGAAGGGGTGGGAGCAGTACTTC; CDR3: CASSLGKGWEQYF
J: TRBJ2-5; D: NA; size: NA; length: 12; V: TRBV2; DNA: TGTGCCACCGCTCGGGTCAGCGAGACCCAGTACTTC; CDR3: CATARVSETQYF
J: TRBJ2-2; D: NA; size: NA; length: 14; V: TRBV9; DNA: TGTGCCAGCAGCGGGGGACAACGGACCGGGGAGCTGTTTTTT; CDR3: CASSGGQRTGELFF
J: TRBJ2-3; D: NA; size: NA; length: 13; V: TRBV5-4; DNA: TGTGCCAGCAGCTTGACTGGACAAGATACGCAGTATTTT; CDR3: CASSLTGQDTQYF
J: TRBJ2-6; D: NA; size: NA; length: 15; V: TRBV11-3; DNA: TGTGCCAGCAGCTCCCAGGGTTCTGGGGCCAACGTCCTGACTTTC; CDR3: CASSSQGSGANVLTF
J: TRBJ1-6; D: NA; size: NA; length: 16; V: TRBV27; DNA: TGTGCCAGCAGTTTATCGGAGAGCTCCTATAATTCACCCCTCCACTTT; CDR3: CASSLSESSYNSPLHF
J: TRBJ1-3; D: NA; size: NA; length: 15; V: TRBV6-5; DNA: TGTGCCAGCAGCTCGACAGCTTACTCTGGAAACACCATATATTTT; CDR3: CASSSTAYSGNTIYF
J: TRBJ1-5; D: TRBD1; size: NA; length: 12; V: TRBV25-1; DNA: TGTGCCAGCCAGGGGGCCGGGCAGCCCCAGCATTTT; CDR3: CASQGAGQPQHF
J: TRBJ1-2; D: NA; size: NA; length: 14; V: TRBV19; DNA: TGTGCCAGTAGAGGTTCGACAGGAATCTATGGCTACACCTTC; CDR3: CASRGSTGIYGYTF
J: TRBJ2-3; D: NA; size: once; length: 13; V: TRBV5-1; DNA: TGCGCCAGCAGCCCCCTCGATAGAAATACGCAGTATTTT; CDR3: CASSPLDRNTQYF
J: TRBJ1-3; D: NA; size: NA; length: 14; V: TRBV19; DNA: TGTGCCAGTAGACGGGGGACCTCTGGAAACACCATATATTTT; CDR3: CASRRGTSGNTIYF
J: TRBJ1-4; D: TRBD1; size: NA; length: 15; V: TRBV4-2; DNA: TGTGCCAGCAGCCCTCAGGGGGGAACTAATGAAAAACTGTTTTTT; CDR3: CASSPQGGTNEKLFF
J: TRBJ1-1; D: NA; size: NA; length: 14; V: TRBV28; DNA: TGTGCCACCGGTCGTCAGGGGTCGGCCGCTGAAGCTTTCTTT; CDR3: CATGRQGSAAEAFF
J: TRBJ2-3; D: TRBD2; size: NA; length: 16; V: TRBV13; DNA: TGTGCCAGCTTGAGACAGCGGGGGGGTGCCACAGATACGCAGTATTTT; CDR3: CASLRQRGGATDTQYF
J: TRBJ2-1; D: TRBD1; size: NA; length: 16; V: TRBV19; DNA: TGTGCCAGTAGTACTACAGGGGGCTACACCTACAATGAGCAGTTCTTC; CDR3: CASSTTGGYTYNEQFF
J: TRBJ2-1; D: NA; size: NA; length: 14; V: TRBV5-6; DNA: TGTGCCAGCAGCTCCGTGGGGAGAGGCAATGAGCAGTTCTTC; CDR3: CASSSVGRGNEQFF